This T cell receptor (beta chain) was sequenced during a study of blood T cells in healthy people across ages. Looking at the study overall: Researchers report that template switching captured about one barcoded beta molecule per two T cells.

A sample-barcoded 5' primer and a J-beta primer mix were used in a second PCR of roughly 6 to 12 cycles. TCRdb processed the 5' RACE reads anew with MiXCR; each CDR3 protein has one entry. The sample shows 950,000 to 1,200,000 distinct CDR3 sequences, under 40% of them seen only once. Trimming shortened V by 0 bases and J by 4 bases, and 12 bases separated the two germline ends. Per the germline V gene, CDR1 is GTSNPN and CDR2 is SVGIG (reference sequence). This CDR3 is built from 15 residues. The clonotype originates from a man aged 18 to 30 in good health. The specimen sequenced was blood. The chain has TRBV30 and TRBJ1-4, with D possibly being TRBD1 (5 bases). The CDR3 DNA follows: TGTGCCTGGAGTGTACTGGGGGACGGTAATGAAAAACTGTTTTTT. Its translation is CAWSVLGDGNEKLFF.